Described below is a single T cell receptor beta chain sequence and its context. The antigen is unknown. The data belong to a study of cytomegalovirus exposure and HLA in healthy donors. Whole-study context: Later analysis reported that the 95 to 150 validation repertoires shared the platform of the 650 to 700 first-cohort repertoires. Notes on the study in general: According to a subsequent analysis, TCR clusters from the first cohort were inclined to appear together in the 110 or so validation repertoires.

Germline loops: CDR1 SGHNT, CDR2 YYREEE (reference sequence). V gave up 0 bases and J gave up 5 bases, with 5 bases separating them. The CDR3 totals 12 residues. Profiling relied on immunoSEQ multiplex PCR, and the TCRdb table lists in-frame clones only, not all of them. Here the sample spans hundreds of thousands of clones, around four fifths being singletons. The rearrangement links TRBV5-4 to TRBJ1-2; D is undetermined. The receptor comes from a young woman in good health and CMV-seronegative. The sample consisted of PBMCs. The CDR3 spells CASSLELYGYTF. CDR3 coding DNA: TGTGCCAGCAGCTTGGAGTTGTATGGCTACACCTTC. Together with reference TRBV5-4 and TRBJ1-2, the CDR3 gives the full variable domain: ETGVTQSPTHLIKTRGQQVTLRCSSQSGHNTVSWYQQALGQGPQFIFQYYREEENGRGNFPPRFSGLQFPNYSSELNVNALELDDSALYLCASSLELYGYTFGSGTRLTVV.